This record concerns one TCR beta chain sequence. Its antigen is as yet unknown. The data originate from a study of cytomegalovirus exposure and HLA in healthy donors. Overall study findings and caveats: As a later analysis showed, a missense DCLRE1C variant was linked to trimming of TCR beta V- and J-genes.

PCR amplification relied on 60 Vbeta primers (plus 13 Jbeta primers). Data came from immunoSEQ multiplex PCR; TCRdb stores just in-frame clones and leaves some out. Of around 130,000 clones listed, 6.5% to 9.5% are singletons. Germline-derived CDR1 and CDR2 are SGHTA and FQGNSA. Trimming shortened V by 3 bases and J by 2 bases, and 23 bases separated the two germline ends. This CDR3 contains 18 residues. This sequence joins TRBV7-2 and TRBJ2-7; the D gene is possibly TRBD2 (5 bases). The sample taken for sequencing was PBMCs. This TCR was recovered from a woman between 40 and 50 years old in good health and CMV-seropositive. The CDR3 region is CASSLRSAARTFPYEQYF. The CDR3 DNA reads TGTGCCAGCAGCTTGAGGAGTGCGGCTAGGACTTTCCCCTACGAGCAGTACTTC.